This T cell receptor (beta chain) is from a study of OX40 agonist ivuxolimab in advanced cancers. Study details: The dose-escalation cohort was about 83% male, with a mean age of around 60 years, ranging roughly 23 to 90. The study's findings and limits: At doses 0.1 to 3.0 mg/kg, CD4+ and CD8+ clones expanded. More expanded clones were found, on average, in CD8+ than in CD4+ T cells.

This CDR3 spans 15 amino acids. With 0 bases clipped from V and 4 bases from J, the junction kept 1 base outside the gene matches. Germline CDR1 reads SGHNT; CDR2 reads YYREEE (reference sequence). Patients with autoimmune history or systemic immunosuppression were excluded. Assay used: immunoSEQ multiplex PCR; TCRdb lists only in-frame clones, some missing. The sample consists of roughly 56,000 clones, about 85% of them appearing once. On this clone itself: Antigen unknown.

Sequencing used CD4+ or CD8+ T cells sorted from blood, obtained in a trial of the OX40 agonist ivuxolimab. The V and J genes are TRBV5-4 and TRBJ2-1; 10 bases are shared with TRBD1. The sequence derives from an adult with an advanced solid tumor such as melanoma, head and neck, liver or kidney cancer. CDR3 loop: CASSLGTGGYNEQFF. CDR3 coding DNA: TGTGCCAGCAGCTTGGGGACAGGGGGATACAATGAGCAGTTCTTC.